This T cell receptor (beta chain) was captured by sequencing in a study of blood T cells in healthy people across ages. The authors ran a second PCR of 7 to 11 cycles using a sample-barcoded 5' primer and a J-beta primer mix. TCRdb processed the 5' RACE reads anew with MiXCR; each CDR3 protein has one entry. Altogether fewer than 900,000 distinct CDR3 sequences are present, roughly 43% being singletons, with the ten largest covering 20% to 25%. Between the trimmed V and J ends, which lost 0 bases and 6 bases, there was a span of 8 bases. The CDR3 consists of 14 residues. Germline V gene data show CDR1 as LGHNA and CDR2 as YSLEER.

J is TRBJ2-2 and V is TRBV4-3; D call uncertain. The receptor was isolated from a woman in her sixties in good health. The sample consisted of blood. For the CDR3, the DNA is TGCGCCAGCAGCCAAGACTGGTCCGCCGGGGAGCTGTTTTTT. This sequence encodes CASSQDWSAGELFF.